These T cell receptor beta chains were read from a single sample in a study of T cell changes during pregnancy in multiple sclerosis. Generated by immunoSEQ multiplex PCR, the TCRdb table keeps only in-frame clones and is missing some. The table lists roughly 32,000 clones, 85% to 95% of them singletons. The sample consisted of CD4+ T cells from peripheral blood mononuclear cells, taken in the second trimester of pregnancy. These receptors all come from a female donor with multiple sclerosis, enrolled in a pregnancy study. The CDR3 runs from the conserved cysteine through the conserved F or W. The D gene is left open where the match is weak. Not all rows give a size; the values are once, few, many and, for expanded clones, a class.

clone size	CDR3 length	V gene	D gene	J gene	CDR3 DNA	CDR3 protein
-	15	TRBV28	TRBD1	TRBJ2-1	TGTGCCAGCAGTCAGACAGGGGAAGGGTACAATGAGCAGTTCTTC	CASSQTGEGYNEQFF
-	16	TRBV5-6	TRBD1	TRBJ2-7	TGTGCCAGCAGCTCACCCCTATCCGGGACAGCCTACGAGCAGTACTTC	CASSSPLSGTAYEQYF
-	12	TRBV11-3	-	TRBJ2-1	TGTGCCAGCAGCTTAGGAGGAGATGAGCAGTTCTTC	CASSLGGDEQFF
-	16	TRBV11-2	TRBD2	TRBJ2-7	TGTGCCAGCAGCTTATGGGTAGCGGGCAATTCCTACGAGCAGTACTTC	CASSLWVAGNSYEQYF
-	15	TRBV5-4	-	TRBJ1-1	TGTGCCAGCACCGCTGCCGGGGGCGGGGGGACTGAAGCTTTCTTT	CASTAAGGGGTEAFF
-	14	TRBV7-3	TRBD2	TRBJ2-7	TGTGCCAGCAGCTCGGGACTAGCGGGAGCCGAGCAGTACTTC	CASSSGLAGAEQYF
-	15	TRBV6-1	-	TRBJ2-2	TGTGCCAGCAGTGAGATTCGAGGGAACACCGGGGAGCTGTTTTTT	CASSEIRGNTGELFF
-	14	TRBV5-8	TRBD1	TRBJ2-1	TGTGCCAGCAGCTTGGAGACAGGGGGCAAGGAGCAGTTCTTC	CASSLETGGKEQFF
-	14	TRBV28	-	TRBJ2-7	TGTGCCAGCAGTTTACCTAGGGGGAGACACGAGCAGTACTTC	CASSLPRGRHEQYF
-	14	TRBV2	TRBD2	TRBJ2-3	TGTGCCAGCGGGCGGGAGGTCAGCACAGATACGCAGTATTTT	CASGREVSTDTQYF
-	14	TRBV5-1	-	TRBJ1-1	TGCGCCAGCAGCTTGGAGCCAGGGAACACTGAAGCTTTCTTT	CASSLEPGNTEAFF
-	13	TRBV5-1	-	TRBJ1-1	TGCGCCAGCAGCCCGGAGGGAAACACTGAAGCTTTCTTT	CASSPEGNTEAFF
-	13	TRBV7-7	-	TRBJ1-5	TGTGCCGGGAGGTCGGATAGCAATCAGCCCCAGCATTTT	CAGRSDSNQPQHF
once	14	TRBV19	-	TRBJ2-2	TGTGCCAGTAGTAGACAGGCCAACACCGGGGAGCTGTTTTTT	CASSRQANTGELFF
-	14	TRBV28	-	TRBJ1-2	TGTGCCAGCAGTTTACGACAGATCGGCTATGGCTACACCTTC	CASSLRQIGYGYTF
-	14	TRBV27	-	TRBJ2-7	TGTGCCAGCAGTTTACAAGCGTCTCCCTACGAGCAGTACTTC	CASSLQASPYEQYF
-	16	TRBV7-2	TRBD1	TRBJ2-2	TGTGCCAGCAGCCCAGTCAGGGGGCGAAACACCGGGGAGCTGTTTTTT	CASSPVRGRNTGELFF
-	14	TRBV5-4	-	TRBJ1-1	TGTGCCAGCAGCTTGCCGGGCAGGGCCACTGAAGCTTTCTTT	CASSLPGRATEAFF
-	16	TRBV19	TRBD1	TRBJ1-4	TGTGCCAGTAGTAGGATTACAGGGGCAACTAATGAAAAACTGTTTTTT	CASSRITGATNEKLFF
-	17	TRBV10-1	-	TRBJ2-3	TGCGCCAGCAGTGAGTCGGGCAGGGAAGTTGGGCCAGATACGCAGTATTTT	CASSESGREVGPDTQYF
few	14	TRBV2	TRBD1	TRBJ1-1	TGTGCCAGGGGACAGGTTCGAACGAACACTGAAGCTTTCTTT	CARGQVRTNTEAFF
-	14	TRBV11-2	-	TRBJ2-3	TGTGCCAGCAGCTTCGGACAGAGCACAGATACGCAGTATTTT	CASSFGQSTDTQYF
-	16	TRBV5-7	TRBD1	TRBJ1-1	TGTGCCAGCAGCTTGGAAAACAGGGGTTCGGGCACTGAAGCTTTCTTT	CASSLENRGSGTEAFF
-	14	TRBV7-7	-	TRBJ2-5	TGTGCCAGCAGCGCCGGTGGGCAGGGAGAGACCCAGTACTTC	CASSAGGQGETQYF
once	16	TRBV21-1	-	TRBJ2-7	TGTGCCAGCAGCAAACTTCTGACAGGGCGTAGCTACGAGCAGTACTTC	CASSKLLTGRSYEQYF
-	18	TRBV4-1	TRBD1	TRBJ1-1	TGCGCCAGCAGCCACCCCCGGGGAGACAGGGGGCCTTTCGCTGAAGCTTTCTTT	CASSHPRGDRGPFAEAFF
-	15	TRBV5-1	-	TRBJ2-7	TGCGCCAGCAGCTTGAGGGGGACGGCCTCCTACGAGCAGTACTTC	CASSLRGTASYEQYF